This TCR beta chain was profiled in a study of persistence of HIV-infected CD4 T cells. Points from the study as a whole: Compared with CD3/CD28-stimulated cells, CMV- and Gag-responding cells showed lower TCRbeta richness.

The CDR3 contains 14 residues. V was cut by 0 bases and J by 5 bases, with 11 bases left in between. Germline CDR1 reads SGDLS; CDR2 reads YYNGEE. Cells were stimulated nonspecifically with anti-CD3/anti-CD28 magnetic beads. Responding CD4+ T cells were sorted by upregulation of both CD40 ligand and CD69. Note on this clone: Its antigen is not known.

The immunoSEQ assay was version 4, run in survey mode. Only in-frame clones appear in the TCRdb table, and some are missing; sequencing was by immunoSEQ multiplex PCR. The sample includes about 43,000 clones, more than 70% of them seen just once. This receptor was identified in an adult man with HIV who was CMV-seropositive. The sequencing here drew on CD4+ T cells sorted from PBMCs after roughly 18-hour stimulation, taken from a patient who received antiretroviral therapy. The chain carries TRBV9 and TRBJ1-1; tentatively, D is TRBD1 (5 bases). CDR3 loop: CASSVGRGATEAFF. The CDR3 nucleotides are TGTGCCAGCAGCGTAGGTAGGGGAGCGACTGAAGCTTTCTTT.